The 8 T cell receptor beta chains given below trace back to one sample, sequenced in a study. From the 5' RACE reads, TCRdb called clonotypes with MiXCR, one entry per CDR3 protein. The sample contains approximately 29,000 distinct CDR3 sequences, 26% of which appear only once. The material sequenced was naive CD4+ T cells sorted from a lymph node. Regarding subset: naive CD4+ T cells, CD4+CD45RA+CD25-. These receptors came from a female donor with breast cancer.

This clonotype has a handful of counts. The J gene is TRBJ2-1, the V gene TRBV29-1; 7 bases line up with TRBD2. CDR3 size: 13 residues. Germline V lookup: CDR1 SQVTM, CDR2 ANQGSEA. The V and J ends lost 2 bases and 6 bases, in that order; junction bases with no gene match: 4. Written as DNA, the CDR3 is TGCAGCGTTGAAACTAGCGTGGGCAATGAGCAGTTCTTC. It is translated as CSVETSVGNEQFF.

The V and J genes are TRBV5-1 and TRBJ2-5; TRBD2 might be the D (6 bases). Germline CDR1 reads SGHRS; CDR2 reads YFSETQ. The CDR3 is 16 residues long. Trimming pared 0 bases from V and 5 bases from J, leaving 17 bases between. CDR3 loop: CASSLAAGTGVETQYF. The CDR3 nucleotides read TGCGCCAGCAGCTTGGCAGCTGGGACTGGGGTGGAGACCCAGTACTTC.

The chain is built from TRBV4-1 and TRBJ2-7; D uncertain. The CDR3 extends over 11 amino acids. V was clipped by 4 bases and J by 5 bases, with 6 bases between them. In germline, CDR1 is MGHRA, CDR2 YSYEKL. CDR3 coding DNA: TGCGCCAGCAGCCTCGAAGACGAGCAGTACTTC. As protein: CASSLEDEQYF.

The chain links TRBV7-9 to TRBJ1-1; D might be TRBD1 (5 bases). This CDR3 has 12 amino acids. The germline V gene encodes CDR1 SEHNR and CDR2 FQNEAQ (reference sequence). Trimming shortened V by 1 base and J by 8 bases, and 8 bases separated the two germline ends. The DNA of the CDR3 is TGTGCCAGCAGCTTAGGAGGGGAGGAAGCTTTCTTT. It yields the protein CASSLGGEEAFF.

Comment on this clonotype: At one end, the junction sequence differs from germline, possibly due to a read error. This rearrangement joins TRBV5-1 to TRBJ2-2, with D perhaps matching TRBD2 (5 bases). The germline gives CDR1 SGHRS, CDR2 YFSETQ. This CDR3 spans 14 amino acids. The CDR3 is CDSSLGEQAGELFF. CDR3 nucleotide sequence: TGCGACAGCAGCTTGGGAGAGCAGGCCGGGGAGCTGTTTTTT.

This chain links TRBV28 with TRBJ1-2, with 8 bases aligning to TRBD1. Germline V gene lookup returns CDR1 MDHEN and CDR2 SYDVKM. V was clipped by 6 bases and J by 8 bases; unmatched bases: 8. The CDR3 covers 13 residues. The CDR3 protein is CASSLTGVGGYTF. The CDR3 nucleotides are TGTGCCAGCAGCCTGACAGGGGTGGGAGGCTACACCTTC.

This clonotype came up many times. This chain connects TRBV20-1 to TRBJ1-1; D gene ambiguous. This CDR3 contains 17 residues. The V end was cut by 3 bases, the J end by 0 bases, with 20 bases between. Germline V gene lookup returns CDR1 DFQATT and CDR2 SNEGSKA (reference sequence). In DNA, the CDR3 is TGCAGTGCTAGTTCTTTTGTGCACAGCCGAATGAACACTGAAGCTTTCTTT. Translated, it gives CSASSFVHSRMNTEAFF.

As concerns this clonotype: This clone may be a read error of a much larger clone one base away. This chain uses TRBV28 with TRBJ2-7; D might be TRBD1 (5 bases). Germline assignment: CDR1 MDHEN and CDR2 SYDVKM. V was shortened by 8 bases and J by 3 bases, with 14 bases between the two germline ends. The CDR3 consists of 13 residues. In DNA, the CDR3 is TGTGCCAGCTATACCAAGGGGATCTACGAGCAGTACTTC. It translates to CASYTKGIYEQYF.